This entry lists 18 T cell receptor beta chains sequenced from one sample in a study of blood T cell repertoires in COVID-19. Data came from immunoSEQ multiplex PCR; TCRdb stores just in-frame clones and leaves some out. The profile shows around 200,000 clones, about nine tenths of them singletons. Sequenced input: peripheral blood. The receptor source for this set is a man aged 80 or over with acute or convalescent COVID-19.

The V call is TRBV19, the J call TRBJ1-4; a possible D gene is TRBD1 (5 bases). The germline V and J ends were trimmed by 10 bases and 2 bases, with 23 bases remaining between them. The CDR3 is 17 amino acids. Germline CDR1 LNHDA, CDR2 SQIVND (reference sequence). In DNA form, the CDR3 reads TGTGCCATTGCGGGACTTATGGTGGGGATGACTAATGAAAAACTGTTTTTT. Translating gives CAIAGLMVGMTNEKLFF.

This chain joins TRBV9 and TRBJ2-3, with TRBD1 matching 9 bases. In germline, CDR1 is SGDLS, CDR2 YYNGEE. CDR3 size: 17 residues. The V gene end was trimmed by 4 bases and the J gene end by 2 bases; junction bases not matched to a gene: 11. This chain's CDR3 is CASSFLGTGRFTDTQYF. CDR3 nucleotides: TGTGCCAGCAGCTTTCTTGGGACAGGGCGGTTCACAGATACGCAGTATTTT.

The chain is built from TRBV19 and TRBJ1-5; 8 bases map to TRBD1. The CDR3 is 16 amino acids. Per germline, CDR1 LNHDA and CDR2 SQIVND (reference sequence). The V segment lost 6 bases and the J segment 0 bases; nucleotides outside the gene matches: 7. Here the CDR3 DNA reads TGTGCCAGTAGGGTGACAGGGGTTTATAGCAATCAGCCCCAGCATTTT. It translates to CASRVTGVYSNQPQHF.

The chain couples TRBV6-5 to TRBJ1-6, with D unclear. V dropped 0 bases and J dropped 7 bases, with 7 bases sitting between them. The germline V gene encodes CDR1 MNHEY and CDR2 SVGAGI. This CDR3 spans 14 amino acids. The CDR3 is CASSYSEANSPLHF. The CDR3 DNA follows: TGTGCCAGCAGTTACTCTGAGGCAAATTCACCCCTCCACTTT.

The V gene is TRBV11-3, the J gene TRBJ2-1; TRBD1 matches at 9 bases. V lost 4 bases, J lost 6 bases, and 10 bases stayed unmatched. CDR1 is SGHNT, CDR2 YENEEA, per germline. The length of the CDR3 is 16 residues. The CDR3 DNA follows: TGTGCCAGCAGCTCCCCGACAGGGGGTTTGGCCAATGAGCAGTTCTTC. Translation gives CASSSPTGGLANEQFF.

The chain has TRBV19 and TRBJ2-3, with TRBD2 identical over 7 bases. Trimming at V came to 6 bases and at J to 1 base, leaving 10 bases not matched to a gene. Germline V gene lookup returns CDR1 LNHDA and CDR2 SQIVND (reference sequence). CDR3 length equals 16 residues. This chain's CDR3 is CASRPKAGLGTDTQYF. DNA for the CDR3: TGTGCCAGTAGACCGAAAGCGGGATTGGGCACAGATACGCAGTATTTT.

There are a few counts of this clone. The J gene is TRBJ1-1, the V gene TRBV6-5; the match to TRBD1 covers 8 bases. From germline, CDR1 is MNHEY and CDR2 SVGAGI. J lost 1 base, V lost 2 bases, and 6 bases had no gene match. This CDR3 has 16 amino acids. CDR3 region: CASSYRTGGKNTEAFF. The CDR3 coding sequence is TGTGCCAGCAGTTACCGCACAGGGGGGAAGAACACTGAAGCTTTCTTT.

V gene TRBV6-5 combines with J gene TRBJ2-7; TRBD1 agrees at 8 bases. CDR1 is MNHEY, CDR2 SVGAGI, per germline. V shed 6 bases, J shed 2 bases, and the junction held 9 bases outside the gene matches. The CDR3 runs to 15 residues. As DNA, the CDR3 is TGTGCCAGCAGCGACAGGGGAATGGGAGCCTACGAGCAGTACTTC. Translation gives CASSDRGMGAYEQYF.

The chain combines TRBV6-5 with TRBJ2-2; tentatively, D is TRBD2 (6 bases). Per the germline V gene, CDR1 is MNHEY and CDR2 is SVGAGI. CDR3 length: 14 amino acids. Trimming pared 4 bases from V and 6 bases from J, leaving 12 bases between. CDR3 amino acids: CASSSIGTPGELFF. The DNA for the CDR3 is TGTGCCAGCAGTTCTATAGGGACTCCCGGGGAGCTGTTTTTT.

The count of this clone is one. The chain links TRBV19 to TRBJ2-5, with 10 bases identical to TRBD2. Germline trimming cut 4 bases from V and 2 bases from J; bases unmatched to any gene: 7. This CDR3 has 16 amino acids. Per germline, CDR1 LNHDA and CDR2 SQIVND (reference sequence). CDR3 in DNA: TGTGCCAGTAGTACCCCTAGCGGGAGAGGGCAAGAGACCCAGTACTTC. As protein: CASSTPSGRGQETQYF. Based on the CDR3 plus reference TRBV19 and TRBJ2-5, the full variable domain is DGGITQSPKYLFRKEGQNVTLSCEQNLNHDAMYWYRQDPGQGLRLIYYSQIVNDFQKGDIAEGYSVSREKKESFPLTVTSAQKNPTAFYLCASSTPSGRGQETQYFGPGTRLLVL.

This chain uses TRBV10-1 with TRBJ2-1; TRBD2 matches at 11 bases. The CDR3 contains 14 residues. V trimming: 5 bases; J trimming: 9 bases; junction bases outside the gene matches: 6. Germline V gene lookup returns CDR1 WNHNN and CDR2 SYGVQD (reference sequence). CDR3 sequence: CASSKGTSGFEQFF. The CDR3 DNA is TGCGCCAGCAGTAAAGGGACTAGCGGTTTTGAGCAGTTCTTC.

The CDR3 loop reads CASSLLGTGGEQYF. CDR3 nucleotides: TGTGCCAGCAGCTTATTGGGGACAGGAGGAGAGCAGTACTTC. The chain couples TRBV5-5 to TRBJ2-7, with 8 bases that match TRBD1. V was clipped by 2 bases and J by 7 bases; unmatched bases: 8. The length of the CDR3 is 14 residues. Germline V gives CDR1 SGHKS, CDR2 YYEKEE (reference sequence).

The genes are TRBV15 and TRBJ2-7; 7 nucleotides line up with TRBD2. Trimming took 4 bases from V and 2 from J; bases not matched to a gene: 5. The CDR3 spans 14 residues. Germline CDR1 and CDR2: LNHNV and YYDKDF (reference sequence). In DNA form, the CDR3 reads TGTGCCACCAGCACCCGGGGACTACCCTACGAGCAGTACGTC. This translates into CATSTRGLPYEQYV.

The chain is built from TRBV6-6 and TRBJ1-1; a possible D gene is TRBD1 (5 bases). V lost 2 bases to trimming and J lost 7 bases, with 11 bases between them. Germline assignment: CDR1 MNHNY and CDR2 SVGAGI (reference sequence). The CDR3 has 13 residues. The chain's CDR3 is CASSYGGRIEAFF. DNA of the CDR3: TGTGCCAGCAGTTACGGGGGGAGGATTGAAGCTTTCTTT.

The rearrangement links TRBV5-1 to TRBJ2-1; tentative D call: TRBD1 (5 bases). In germline, CDR1 is SGHRS, CDR2 YFSETQ. Trimming shortened V by 4 bases and J by 5 bases, and 16 bases separated the two germline ends. The CDR3 runs to 15 residues. DNA for the CDR3: TGCGCCAGCAGCAAAACTGGGGCCCCCCACAATGAGCAGTTCTTC. This gives the protein CASSKTGAPHNEQFF.

The chain employs TRBV19 and TRBJ1-4, with 8 bases that match TRBD1. Per germline, CDR1 LNHDA and CDR2 SQIVND (reference sequence). V shed 10 bases, J shed 7 bases, and the junction held 11 bases outside the gene matches. There are 14 residues in the CDR3. In nucleotides, the CDR3 is TGTGCCACCCGCGACAGGGGCAGGAGTGAAAAACTGTTTTTT. Protein product: CATRDRGRSEKLFF.

The chain links TRBV18 to TRBJ1-1, with TRBD1 as a possible D gene (5 bases). CDR1 and CDR2 from the germline V gene are KGHSH and LQKENI. This CDR3 is 14 amino acids long. The germline V and J ends were trimmed by 6 bases and 10 bases, with 21 bases remaining between them. The CDR3 nucleotides read TGTGCCAGCTCGCTCACAGGAGATCCCCCTGGAGCTTTCTTT. Translated: CASSLTGDPPGAFF.

The chain recombines TRBV18 with TRBJ2-7; 11 nucleotides match TRBD2. Looked up from germline, CDR1 is KGHSH and CDR2 is LQKENI. V lost 4 bases, J lost 0 bases, and 2 bases stayed unmatched. The CDR3 contains 15 residues. The CDR3 nucleotides are TGTGCCAGCTCACGCACTAGCGGGAGCTCCTACGAGCAGTACGTC. Its protein product is CASSRTSGSSYEQYV.